This is a list of T cell receptor beta chains from one sample in a study of blood T cell repertoires in COVID-19. Only in-frame clones appear in the TCRdb table, and some are missing; sequencing was by immunoSEQ multiplex PCR. Here the sample spans approximately 500,000 clones, about 89% being singletons. Sample: peripheral blood. The receptors stem from a woman between 50 and 59 years old with COVID-19, enrolled during active disease. Each CDR3 is given with its conserved first and last residue. Each record gives: J gene, V gene, D gene, CDR3 length, clone size, CDR3 protein, CDR3 DNA. D genes are given only for firm matches. The size entry is marked missing in some rows and otherwise reads once, few, many or a size class.

j_call: TRBJ1-6
v_call: TRBV6-5
d_call: NA
cdr3_length: 15
clone_size: NA
cdr3_aa: CASTRGGPVNSPLHF
cdr3_nt: TGTGCCAGCACCCGAGGGGGACCCGTTAATTCACCCCTCCACTTT

j_call: TRBJ1-1
v_call: TRBV11-1
d_call: NA
cdr3_length: 15
clone_size: NA
cdr3_aa: CASSLGLDSYTEAFF
cdr3_nt: TGTGCCAGCAGCTTAGGCCTCGACAGCTACACTGAAGCTTTCTTT

j_call: TRBJ2-3
v_call: TRBV5-1
d_call: TRBD2
cdr3_length: 15
clone_size: NA
cdr3_aa: CASSPGLAGGVTQYF
cdr3_nt: TGCGCCAGCAGCCCCGGACTAGCGGGGGGGGTAACGCAGTATTTT

j_call: TRBJ1-2
v_call: TRBV5-4
d_call: TRBD1
cdr3_length: 13
clone_size: NA
cdr3_aa: CATLFFGGGGYTF
cdr3_nt: TGTGCCACCCTCTTCTTTGGAGGGGGCGGCTACACCTTC

j_call: TRBJ2-2
v_call: TRBV14
d_call: TRBD1
cdr3_length: 15
clone_size: NA
cdr3_aa: CASSPGTENTGELFF
cdr3_nt: TGTGCCAGCAGCCCCGGGACAGAAAACACCGGGGAGCTGTTTTTT

j_call: TRBJ1-1
v_call: TRBV11-2
d_call: TRBD1
cdr3_length: 13
clone_size: NA
cdr3_aa: CASSFPSGGAAFF
cdr3_nt: TGTGCCAGCAGCTTTCCATCAGGGGGAGCAGCTTTCTTT

j_call: TRBJ1-3
v_call: TRBV7-8
d_call: TRBD1
cdr3_length: 16
clone_size: NA
cdr3_aa: CASRYDRGQAGNTIYF
cdr3_nt: TGTGCCAGCAGATACGACAGGGGGCAAGCTGGAAACACCATATATTTT

j_call: TRBJ1-1
v_call: TRBV5-1
d_call: NA
cdr3_length: 14
clone_size: NA
cdr3_aa: CASSWEDVNTEAFF
cdr3_nt: TGCGCCAGCAGCTGGGAGGACGTTAACACTGAAGCTTTCTTT

j_call: TRBJ2-1
v_call: TRBV2
d_call: NA
cdr3_length: 13
clone_size: NA
cdr3_aa: CASRTGVHNEQFF
cdr3_nt: TGTGCCAGCAGGACGGGGGTCCACAATGAGCAGTTCTTC

j_call: TRBJ2-7
v_call: TRBV7-2
d_call: TRBD2
cdr3_length: 15
clone_size: NA
cdr3_aa: CASSHRGGGAYEQYF
cdr3_nt: TGTGCCAGCAGCCATAGAGGCGGGGGGGCCTACGAGCAGTACTTC

j_call: TRBJ2-7
v_call: TRBV14
d_call: NA
cdr3_length: 12
clone_size: NA
cdr3_aa: CASSGLTYEQYF
cdr3_nt: TGTGCCAGCAGCGGCCTTACCTACGAGCAGTACTTC

j_call: TRBJ1-4
v_call: TRBV5-6
d_call: NA
cdr3_length: 13
clone_size: NA
cdr3_aa: CASSFSGGEKLFF
cdr3_nt: TGTGCCAGCAGCTTTTCCGGCGGTGAAAAACTGTTTTTT

j_call: TRBJ1-1
v_call: TRBV6-5
d_call: NA
cdr3_length: 13
clone_size: NA
cdr3_aa: CASSYSDIQVPFF
cdr3_nt: TGTGCCAGCAGTTACTCGGATATCCAGGTTCCTTTCTTT

j_call: TRBJ2-7
v_call: TRBV10-1
d_call: TRBD1
cdr3_length: 15
clone_size: NA
cdr3_aa: CASSEPGQGIYEQYF
cdr3_nt: TGCGCCAGCAGTGAGCCGGGACAGGGGATCTACGAGCAGTACTTC

j_call: TRBJ1-5
v_call: TRBV6-1
d_call: TRBD1
cdr3_length: 19
clone_size: NA
cdr3_aa: CASSDSGTGRGYSNQPQHF
cdr3_nt: TGTGCCAGCAGTGATTCCGGGACAGGGAGGGGCTATAGCAATCAGCCCCAGCATTTT

j_call: TRBJ2-7
v_call: TRBV5-4
d_call: TRBD1
cdr3_length: 14
clone_size: NA
cdr3_aa: CASSPGQGGYEQYF
cdr3_nt: TGTGCCAGCAGCCCGGGACAGGGGGGCTACGAGCAGTACTTC

j_call: TRBJ1-5
v_call: TRBV9
d_call: NA
cdr3_length: 15
clone_size: NA
cdr3_aa: CASSVGSGANQPQHF
cdr3_nt: TGTGCCAGCAGCGTCGGCTCAGGGGCCAATCAGCCCCAGCATTTT

j_call: TRBJ1-4
v_call: TRBV10-3
d_call: TRBD1
cdr3_length: 14
clone_size: NA
cdr3_aa: CAIREGQGNEKLFF
cdr3_nt: TGTGCCATCAGAGAGGGACAGGGGAATGAAAAACTGTTTTTT

j_call: TRBJ1-2
v_call: TRBV10-3
d_call: NA
cdr3_length: 14
clone_size: NA
cdr3_aa: CAISESGRAGGYTF
cdr3_nt: TGTGCCATCAGTGAGTCCGGGAGAGCGGGGGGCTACACCTTC

j_call: TRBJ1-2
v_call: TRBV4-2
d_call: TRBD1
cdr3_length: 13
clone_size: NA
cdr3_aa: CASSTGTGDGYTF
cdr3_nt: TGTGCCAGCAGCACCGGGACAGGGGATGGCTACACCTTC

j_call: TRBJ2-1
v_call: TRBV11-2
d_call: NA
cdr3_length: 12
clone_size: NA
cdr3_aa: CASSLGRSEQFF
cdr3_nt: TGTGCCAGCAGCTTAGGGCGGAGTGAGCAGTTCTTC

j_call: TRBJ1-2
v_call: TRBV18
d_call: TRBD1
cdr3_length: 14
clone_size: few
cdr3_aa: CASSSDRVSYGYTF
cdr3_nt: TGTGCCAGCTCATCTGACAGGGTCTCCTATGGCTACACCTTC

j_call: TRBJ2-7
v_call: TRBV5-4
d_call: TRBD1
cdr3_length: 16
clone_size: NA
cdr3_aa: CASSPEGPGGSYEQYF
cdr3_nt: TGTGCCAGCAGCCCGGAAGGGCCAGGGGGATCCTACGAGCAGTACTTC

j_call: TRBJ1-2
v_call: TRBV6-6
d_call: TRBD1
cdr3_length: 14
clone_size: NA
cdr3_aa: CASSYSTGGDGYTF
cdr3_nt: TGTGCCAGCAGTTACTCGACAGGGGGCGATGGCTACACCTTC

j_call: TRBJ2-5
v_call: TRBV7-2
d_call: NA
cdr3_length: 13
clone_size: NA
cdr3_aa: CASSLQYQETQYF
cdr3_nt: TGTGCCAGCAGCTTACAGTACCAAGAGACCCAGTACTTC

j_call: TRBJ1-1
v_call: TRBV7-9
d_call: NA
cdr3_length: 14
clone_size: NA
cdr3_aa: CASSFRQKNTEAFF
cdr3_nt: TGTGCCAGCAGCTTCCGACAGAAGAACACTGAAGCTTTCTTT

j_call: TRBJ2-7
v_call: TRBV5-1
d_call: TRBD2
cdr3_length: 15
clone_size: NA
cdr3_aa: CASSPYSGGTYEQYF
cdr3_nt: TGCGCCAGCAGCCCCTACAGCGGGGGCACCTACGAGCAGTACTTC

j_call: TRBJ1-5
v_call: TRBV7-2
d_call: NA
cdr3_length: 17
clone_size: NA
cdr3_aa: CASSFKQDYYSNQPQHF
cdr3_nt: TGTGCCAGCAGCTTCAAACAGGATTACTATAGCAATCAGCCCCAGCATTTT

j_call: TRBJ1-2
v_call: TRBV5-4
d_call: NA
cdr3_length: 15
clone_size: NA
cdr3_aa: CASSPGGGDNYGYTF
cdr3_nt: TGTGCCAGCAGCCCCGGGGGAGGGGATAACTATGGCTACACCTTC

j_call: TRBJ2-6
v_call: TRBV19
d_call: NA
cdr3_length: 15
clone_size: NA
cdr3_aa: CASSGGSSGANVLTF
cdr3_nt: TGTGCCAGTAGTGGGGGGTCCTCTGGGGCCAACGTCCTGACTTTC

j_call: TRBJ2-7
v_call: TRBV18
d_call: NA
cdr3_length: 13
clone_size: once
cdr3_aa: CASSPDSPYEQYF
cdr3_nt: TGTGCCAGCTCACCAGACAGCCCCTACGAGCAGTACTTC

j_call: TRBJ2-7
v_call: TRBV30
d_call: TRBD2
cdr3_length: 12
clone_size: NA
cdr3_aa: CAFTLAGDEQYF
cdr3_nt: TGTGCCTTTACCTTAGCGGGGGACGAGCAGTACTTC

j_call: TRBJ2-7
v_call: TRBV23-1
d_call: TRBD1
cdr3_length: 15
clone_size: once
cdr3_aa: CASTYRDRGNDEQYF
cdr3_nt: TGCGCCAGCACGTACCGGGACAGGGGTAACGACGAGCAGTACTTC

j_call: TRBJ2-3
v_call: TRBV11-2
d_call: NA
cdr3_length: 14
clone_size: NA
cdr3_aa: CASSYLGSTDTQYF
cdr3_nt: TGTGCCAGCAGCTATCTCGGGAGCACAGATACGCAGTATTTT

j_call: TRBJ2-3
v_call: TRBV7-3
d_call: NA
cdr3_length: 11
clone_size: NA
cdr3_aa: CASSQGDTQYF
cdr3_nt: TGTGCCAGCAGCCAGGGGGATACGCAGTATTTT

j_call: TRBJ1-5
v_call: TRBV30
d_call: TRBD1
cdr3_length: 20
clone_size: NA
cdr3_aa: CAWSSPPPGQGVLSNQPQHF
cdr3_nt: TGTGCCTGGAGTTCTCCCCCACCGGGACAGGGGGTTTTAAGCAATCAGCCCCAGCATTTT

j_call: TRBJ1-2
v_call: TRBV5-6
d_call: TRBD1
cdr3_length: 15
clone_size: NA
cdr3_aa: CASSSGTGYSYGYTF
cdr3_nt: TGTGCCAGCAGCTCCGGGACAGGGTACTCCTATGGCTACACCTTC

j_call: TRBJ2-7
v_call: TRBV4-1
d_call: TRBD2
cdr3_length: 16
clone_size: NA
cdr3_aa: CASSQEGGGRELEQYF
cdr3_nt: TGCGCCAGCAGCCAAGAAGGCGGGGGGCGCGAGTTAGAGCAGTACTTC

j_call: TRBJ2-3
v_call: TRBV2
d_call: NA
cdr3_length: 17
clone_size: NA
cdr3_aa: CASNGLLTGEVGDTQYF
cdr3_nt: TGTGCCAGCAATGGATTACTGACGGGGGAGGTAGGAGATACGCAGTATTTT

j_call: TRBJ2-3
v_call: TRBV7-8
d_call: NA
cdr3_length: 15
clone_size: NA
cdr3_aa: CASSPGTYGTDTQYF
cdr3_nt: TGTGCCAGCAGCCCCGGGACATATGGCACAGATACGCAGTATTTT

j_call: TRBJ1-1
v_call: TRBV6-6
d_call: NA
cdr3_length: 13
clone_size: NA
cdr3_aa: CASSVDRNTEAFF
cdr3_nt: TGTGCCAGCAGCGTTGACAGAAACACTGAAGCTTTCTTT

j_call: TRBJ2-1
v_call: TRBV2
d_call: TRBD2
cdr3_length: 15
clone_size: few
cdr3_aa: CASRGSGVLYNEQFF
cdr3_nt: TGTGCCAGCAGGGGAAGCGGGGTGCTATACAATGAGCAGTTCTTC

j_call: TRBJ1-6
v_call: TRBV19
d_call: TRBD1
cdr3_length: 17
clone_size: few
cdr3_aa: CASSPLGTGADNSPLHF
cdr3_nt: TGTGCCAGTAGTCCCTTGGGGACAGGGGCCGATAATTCACCCCTCCACTTT

j_call: TRBJ2-7
v_call: TRBV5-4
d_call: NA
cdr3_length: 16
clone_size: NA
cdr3_aa: CASSLDVRAAAHEQYF
cdr3_nt: TGTGCCAGCAGCTTGGATGTCAGGGCAGCCGCTCACGAGCAGTACTTC

j_call: TRBJ2-2
v_call: TRBV6-6
d_call: NA
cdr3_length: 15
clone_size: NA
cdr3_aa: CASSPPAGYTGELFF
cdr3_nt: TGTGCCAGCAGTCCCCCCGCAGGGTACACCGGGGAGCTGTTTTTT

j_call: TRBJ2-5
v_call: TRBV30
d_call: TRBD2
cdr3_length: 13
clone_size: NA
cdr3_aa: CAWTGGFQKTQYF
cdr3_nt: TGTGCCTGGACGGGGGGGTTCCAGAAGACCCAGTACTTC

j_call: TRBJ1-1
v_call: TRBV6-4
d_call: NA
cdr3_length: 13
clone_size: NA
cdr3_aa: CASSDEVGTEAFF
cdr3_nt: TGTGCCAGCAGTGACGAGGTGGGCACTGAAGCTTTCTTT

j_call: TRBJ2-7
v_call: TRBV4-1
d_call: TRBD2
cdr3_length: 13
clone_size: NA
cdr3_aa: CASSQAWGGEQYF
cdr3_nt: TGCGCCAGCAGCCAAGCTTGGGGAGGGGAGCAGTACTTC

j_call: TRBJ2-7
v_call: TRBV19
d_call: TRBD2
cdr3_length: 16
clone_size: NA
cdr3_aa: CASSKIAGGFSYEQYF
cdr3_nt: TGTGCCAGTAGTAAGATAGCGGGGGGATTCTCCTACGAGCAGTACTTC

j_call: TRBJ1-5
v_call: TRBV7-2
d_call: NA
cdr3_length: 16
clone_size: NA
cdr3_aa: CASSLAGTGNSQPQHF
cdr3_nt: TGTGCCAGCAGCTTAGCGGGTACAGGGAACAGTCAGCCCCAGCATTTT

j_call: TRBJ1-3
v_call: TRBV12-5
d_call: NA
cdr3_length: 17
clone_size: NA
cdr3_aa: CASGSGGRGSSGNTIYF
cdr3_nt: TGTGCTAGTGGTTCGGGGGGGCGTGGGAGCTCTGGAAACACCATATATTTT

j_call: TRBJ1-5
v_call: TRBV19
d_call: NA
cdr3_length: 13
clone_size: once
cdr3_aa: CASSSGGTQPQHF
cdr3_nt: TGTGCCAGTAGTAGTGGAGGGACTCAGCCCCAGCATTTT

j_call: TRBJ2-1
v_call: TRBV19
d_call: NA
cdr3_length: 14
clone_size: NA
cdr3_aa: CATRGTPTWNEQFF
cdr3_nt: TGTGCCACCCGTGGGACTCCCACCTGGAATGAGCAGTTCTTC

j_call: TRBJ1-2
v_call: TRBV5-8
d_call: NA
cdr3_length: 14
clone_size: once
cdr3_aa: CASSLETVHYGYTF
cdr3_nt: TGTGCCAGCAGCTTGGAAACGGTACACTATGGCTACACCTTC

j_call: TRBJ1-6
v_call: TRBV6-5
d_call: TRBD1
cdr3_length: 14
clone_size: NA
cdr3_aa: CASWRQGYNSPLHF
cdr3_nt: TGTGCCAGCTGGCGACAGGGCTATAATTCACCCCTCCACTTT

j_call: TRBJ2-5
v_call: TRBV24-1
d_call: NA
cdr3_length: 14
clone_size: NA
cdr3_aa: CATSDLDSQETQYF
cdr3_nt: TGTGCCACCAGTGATCTGGACAGCCAAGAGACCCAGTACTTC

j_call: TRBJ1-6
v_call: TRBV5-1
d_call: NA
cdr3_length: 14
clone_size: NA
cdr3_aa: CASSTDRLHSPLHF
cdr3_nt: TGCGCCAGCAGCACCGACAGGCTACATTCACCCCTCCACTTT